The 6 T cell receptor beta chains below all came from one sample that was sequenced in a study of cytomegalovirus exposure and HLA in healthy donors. TCRdb keeps only in-frame clones here, not all; method: immunoSEQ multiplex PCR. The sample lists over 200,000 clones, 70% to 90% occurring once. Sequenced material: PBMCs. Receptors originate from a woman between 18 and 29 years old in good health and CMV-seronegative.

This clone was seen just once. This sequence joins TRBV30 and TRBJ2-3; D is possibly TRBD1 or TRBD2 (5 bases each). CDR3 length: 16 residues. Per germline, CDR1 GTSNPN and CDR2 SVGIG (reference sequence). V was trimmed by 2 bases and J by 0 bases, leaving 15 bases between them. The CDR3 DNA is TGTGCCTGGAGTACGGGGCCCGGCCCCAGCACAGATACGCAGTATTTT. Protein sequence: CAWSTGPGPSTDTQYF.

V is TRBV6-6 and J is TRBJ1-4; D call uncertain. Looked up from germline, CDR1 is MNHNY and CDR2 is SVGAGI (reference sequence). The CDR3 covers 12 residues. Trimming removed 4 bases from V and 13 bases from J, with 13 bases in between. The CDR3 coding sequence is TGTGCCAGCAGTTCTCAAGAGACCCCACTGTTTTTT. As protein: CASSSQETPLFF.

V is TRBV7-2 and J is TRBJ2-1; D gene uncertain. V was cut by 1 base and J by 3 bases, with 13 bases left in between. This CDR3 contains 16 residues. CDR1 and CDR2 from the germline V gene are SGHTA and FQGNSA. The CDR3 loop reads CASSLGRLFLYNEQFF. In DNA, the CDR3 is TGTGCCAGCAGCTTAGGCCGGCTCTTTCTCTACAATGAGCAGTTCTTC.

CDR3 amino acids: CASSLRQITDTQYF. CDR3 bases: TGTGCCAGCAGCCTACGACAGATAACAGATACGCAGTATTTT. The V gene is TRBV6-5, the J gene TRBJ2-3; a weak D match, TRBD1 (5 bases). Between the trimmed V and J ends, which lost 6 bases and 3 bases, there was a span of 13 bases. The CDR3 covers 14 residues. Germline-derived CDR1 and CDR2 are MNHEY and SVGAGI.

The genes are TRBV7-9 and TRBJ2-7; a weak D match, TRBD2 (6 bases). CDR1 is SEHNR, CDR2 FQNEAQ, per germline (reference sequence). CDR3 length: 14 residues. The V gene lost 4 bases and the J gene lost 5 bases, with 15 bases spanning the gap. CDR3 DNA sequence: TGTGCCAGCAGCTCCCCCGGGGGTGGCAACGAGCAGTACTTC. Translation gives CASSSPGGGNEQYF.

This chain connects TRBV15 to TRBJ1-1; D not resolved. The CDR3 runs to 13 residues. Trimming stripped 2 bases from V and 0 bases from J, with 4 bases between. Germline CDR1 and CDR2: LNHNV and YYDKDF (reference sequence). CDR3 in amino acids: CATSRQMNTEAFF. CDR3 DNA sequence: TGTGCCACCAGCAGACAGATGAACACTGAAGCTTTCTTT.